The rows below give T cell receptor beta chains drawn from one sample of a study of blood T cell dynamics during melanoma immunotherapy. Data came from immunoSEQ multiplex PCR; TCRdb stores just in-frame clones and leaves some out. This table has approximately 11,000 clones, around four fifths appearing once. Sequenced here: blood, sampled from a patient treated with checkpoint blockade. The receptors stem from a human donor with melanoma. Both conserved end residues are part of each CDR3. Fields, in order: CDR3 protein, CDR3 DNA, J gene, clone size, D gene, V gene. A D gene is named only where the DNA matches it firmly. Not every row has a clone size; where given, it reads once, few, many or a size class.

CDR3 protein: CASRGTAGEKLFF
CDR3 DNA: TGTGCCAGCCGCGGGACAGCAGGGGAAAAACTGTTTTTT
J gene: TRBJ1-4
clone size: .
D gene: TRBD1
V gene: TRBV2

CDR3 protein: CASSLSLGTEAFF
CDR3 DNA: TGTGCCAGCAGCTTAAGTCTGGGCACTGAAGCTTTCTTT
J gene: TRBJ1-1
clone size: few
D gene: .
V gene: TRBV7-9

CDR3 protein: CASSSGDARAGNTIYF
CDR3 DNA: TGTGCCAGCAGCTCCGGAGACGCCCGAGCGGGAAACACCATATATTTT
J gene: TRBJ1-3
clone size: .
D gene: .
V gene: TRBV7-3

CDR3 protein: CASSPGRGQLRDMNTEAFF
CDR3 DNA: TGTGCCAGTAGTCCTGGGCGGGGGCAGCTCAGAGATATGAACACTGAAGCTTTCTTT
J gene: TRBJ1-1
clone size: .
D gene: .
V gene: TRBV19

CDR3 protein: CASSYSGSDEQYF
CDR3 DNA: TGTGCCAGCAGTTACTCAGGGTCCGACGAGCAGTACTTC
J gene: TRBJ2-7
clone size: .
D gene: .
V gene: TRBV6-7

CDR3 protein: CASSLSPYSNQPQHF
CDR3 DNA: TGTGCCAGCAGCTTATCCCCTTATAGCAATCAGCCCCAGCATTTT
J gene: TRBJ1-5
clone size: .
D gene: .
V gene: TRBV11-2

CDR3 protein: CASSRGQLNTEAFF
CDR3 DNA: TGCGCCAGCAGCCGAGGACAGTTGAACACTGAAGCTTTCTTT
J gene: TRBJ1-1
clone size: .
D gene: .
V gene: TRBV4-3

CDR3 protein: CASSESWRTGYEQYF
CDR3 DNA: TGCGCCAGCAGTGAGTCGTGGAGGACGGGCTACGAGCAGTACTTC
J gene: TRBJ2-7
clone size: once
D gene: .
V gene: TRBV10-1

CDR3 protein: CASSLATTALYGYTF
CDR3 DNA: TGTGCCAGCAGCTTAGCGACCACAGCCCTCTATGGCTACACCTTC
J gene: TRBJ1-2
clone size: .
D gene: .
V gene: TRBV7-5

CDR3 protein: CASSLYNTDTQYF
CDR3 DNA: TGTGCCAGCAGCTTATATAACACAGATACGCAGTATTTT
J gene: TRBJ2-3
clone size: .
D gene: .
V gene: TRBV7-6

CDR3 protein: CASSQEKRAFF
CDR3 DNA: TGCGCCAGCAGCCAAGAGAAGCGAGCTTTCTTT
J gene: TRBJ1-1
clone size: .
D gene: .
V gene: TRBV4-3

CDR3 protein: CASSRQIGTGIDEQYF
CDR3 DNA: TGTGCCAGCAGCCGCCAAATCGGGACAGGGATCGACGAGCAGTACTTC
J gene: TRBJ2-7
clone size: .
D gene: TRBD1
V gene: TRBV14

CDR3 protein: CASSLDGGHDYGYTF
CDR3 DNA: TGTGCCAGCAGCTTAGATGGGGGGCATGACTATGGCTACACCTTC
J gene: TRBJ1-2
clone size: .
D gene: .
V gene: TRBV11-2

CDR3 protein: CASSLSAGGSTDTQYF
CDR3 DNA: TGTGCCAGCAGCTTATCGGCAGGGGGTAGCACAGATACGCAGTATTTT
J gene: TRBJ2-3
clone size: .
D gene: TRBD1
V gene: TRBV7-3

CDR3 protein: CASSLSANYGYTF
CDR3 DNA: TGTGCCAGCAGTTTATCAGCTAACTATGGCTACACCTTC
J gene: TRBJ1-2
clone size: .
D gene: .
V gene: TRBV28

CDR3 protein: CASSFTGDSGNTIYF
CDR3 DNA: TGTGCCAGCAGCTTTACAGGCGACTCTGGAAACACCATATATTTT
J gene: TRBJ1-3
clone size: .
D gene: .
V gene: TRBV5-5

CDR3 protein: CASSLTRAEEGEQYF
CDR3 DNA: TGTGCCAGCAGCTTAACACGAGCCGAAGAAGGAGAGCAGTACTTC
J gene: TRBJ2-5
clone size: .
D gene: .
V gene: TRBV7-3

CDR3 protein: CASSPNPGETQYF
CDR3 DNA: TGTGCCAGCAGCCCCAACCCGGGAGAGACCCAGTACTTC
J gene: TRBJ2-5
clone size: .
D gene: .
V gene: TRBV7-7

CDR3 protein: CAWSQVNYGYTF
CDR3 DNA: TGTGCCTGGTCGCAAGTTAACTATGGCTACACCTTC
J gene: TRBJ1-2
clone size: .
D gene: .
V gene: TRBV30